This TCR beta chain is from a study of CD8 T cells in Susac syndrome. With random hexamers, 0.5 to 1 ug RNA was reverse transcribed. TCRdb ran MiXCR on the immunoSEQ multiplex PCR reads and lists one entry per CDR3 protein. The sample consists of under 200,000 distinct CDR3 sequences, about 95% of them appearing once. Negative magnetic isolation gave CD8+ and CD4+ cells; FACS enriched CD8+ TEMRA. The specimen sequenced was CD8+ T cells from PBMCs. This TCR was sampled from a human donor with multiple sclerosis.

The CDR3: CASSLALAGEQYF. As DNA, the CDR3 is TGTGCCAGCAGCTTAGCCTTAGCAGGCGAGCAGTACTTC. This chain links TRBV7-9 with TRBJ2-7; D gene unclear. The CDR3 runs 13 residues. V lost 0 bases and J lost 6, with 9 bases in between. CDR1 is SEHNR and CDR2 is FQNEAQ in the germline V gene (reference sequence).